This T cell receptor beta chain appears in the sequencing data of a study of cytomegalovirus exposure and HLA in healthy donors (dated by TCRdb to about 2017). General notes on the study: The 670 or so repertoires of the first cohort and the 120 validation repertoires were produced on the same platform, according to a later analysis. The aim of the study was to test whether cataloging public T cell receptors could identify signatures of past pathogen exposure. Besides the first cohort of approximately 670 subjects, a separate validation cohort made up of 120 different subjects was used. High-throughput TCR immunosequencing, statistical association of individual TCRs with disease status, and machine learning were combined to predict cytomegalovirus infection status.

Library prep was done by the immunoSEQ multiplex PCR assay. From the authors' description of their analysis: A statistical classification framework was developed to diagnose cytomegalovirus status using the catalog of TCR beta chain sequences. Here the immuneACCESS table is served through TCRdb, limited to in-frame sequences with V and J called. Missing clones are a known gap in these copies; in checked studies unresolved V genes cover under half, and the rest lacks a known reason. From that table come the V and J calls and clone size; the DNA was used to work out D and trimming. The sample table holds 120,000 to 150,000 clones, of which approximately 90% were seen once. In total, the top ten clones hold 4.5% of the sample. The donors were included in the validation cohort of around 120 subjects, a group kept apart from the roughly 680-subject first cohort. General findings and caveats noted by the study authors: The study listed 150 to 200 TCR beta chains as associated with cytomegalovirus. In a later analysis, TCRs clustered in the first cohort were found to also tend to co-occur in the roughly 120 validation repertoires, with 90% to 95% of cluster scores above 0. The authors suggested that the approach could potentially be extended to other disease states and immunological phenotypes. Most TCR sequences were seen in very few donors, while some public TCRs were found in many individuals. A later analysis lacked HLA typing for the validation cohort, so it scored co-occurrence in that cohort across all 130 or so repertoires. Cytomegalovirus status was reported to be diagnosed by the classifier with high specificity and sensitivity in both the original and validation cohorts. In vitro tests confirmed that three of the cytomegalovirus-associated TCR beta chains recognize cytomegalovirus antigens.

A word on this clone: Which antigen it targets is not known. It has no much larger one-base neighbor in the sample; base qualities were not kept.

The junction shows trimming of 6 bases on V and 2 bases on J, plus 14 bases between the germline ends. CDR1 SQVTM and CDR2 ANQGSEA were looked up in the germline V gene. From the cysteine through the phenylalanine, the CDR3 covers 13 amino acids. Only CDR3 DNA is held: 39 bases, read in frame from base 1. The rearrangement joined TRBV29-1 to TRBJ2-7; the D gene is perhaps TRBD1, from 5 matching bases. Sequencing used PBMCs. This sequence was found in a young man in good health and CMV-seropositive. The nucleotide sequence is given as TGCAGCGTAGAAAAGGGGTTTCCCTACGAGCAGTACTTC. It encodes CSVEKGFPYEQYF.